Below are 27 T cell receptor beta chains sequenced from a single sample in a study of blood T cell repertoires in COVID-19. Assay used: immunoSEQ multiplex PCR; TCRdb lists only in-frame clones, some missing. The data contain 30,000 to 35,000 clones, 80% to 90% of them singletons. Sequencing input: peripheral blood. The receptors shown here come from a man older than 75 with active COVID-19.

The chain is built from TRBV4-3 and TRBJ1-6; D unresolved. Germline CDR1 is LGHNA and CDR2 is YSLEER. CDR3 length: 14 residues. The V end was cut by 4 bases, the J end by 7 bases, with 11 bases between. The CDR3 bases are TGCGCCAGCAGCCCCACTCCGCAAAATTCACCCCTCCACTTT. Its protein is CASSPTPQNSPLHF.

This rearrangement joins TRBV30 to TRBJ1-1; 7 bases are a match to TRBD1. The V segment lost 2 bases and the J segment 10 bases; nucleotides outside the gene matches: 13. This CDR3 spans 14 amino acids. Germline CDR1 GTSNPN, CDR2 SVGIG (reference sequence). The CDR3 region is CAWSLNRGQGGAFF. The CDR3 region has the DNA TGTGCCTGGAGTTTAAACCGGGGCCAGGGGGGAGCTTTCTTT.

The chain recombines TRBV4-1 with TRBJ2-7, with TRBD2 matching 12 bases. This CDR3 has 16 amino acids. Germline V gene sequence: CDR1 MGHRA, CDR2 YSYEKL. V shed 3 bases and J 5 bases; nucleotides not matched to a gene: 8. The CDR3 loop reads CASSHAGLAGRNEQYF. The CDR3 coding sequence is TGCGCCAGCAGCCACGCCGGACTAGCGGGAAGAAACGAGCAGTACTTC.

The V call is TRBV19, the J call TRBJ2-3, with 9 bases aligning to TRBD2. CDR3 length: 15 amino acids. V dropped 6 bases and J dropped 2; count of bases not matched to a gene: 6. Germline values: CDR1 LNHDA, CDR2 SQIVND (reference sequence). CDR3 nucleotides: TGTGCCAGTAGGGAAAGCGGGAGGACCACAGATACGCAGTATTTT. Residues: CASRESGRTTDTQYF.

V gene TRBV7-8 combines with J gene TRBJ2-7; the match to TRBD1 covers 7 bases. Per the germline V gene, CDR1 is SGHVS and CDR2 is FQNEAQ. The CDR3 runs to 16 residues. The V and J ends lost 5 bases and 0 bases, in that order; junction bases with no gene match: 10. The CDR3: CASSPRGQQISYEQYF. The CDR3, as DNA: TGTGCCAGCAGCCCCCGGGGACAGCAAATCTCCTACGAGCAGTACTTC.

The chain combines TRBV4-1 with TRBJ2-7; D gene unclear. Germline V lookup: CDR1 MGHRA, CDR2 YSYEKL. The length of the CDR3 is 14 residues. Trimming left V 2 bases short and J 0 bases short, with 8 bases between. CDR3 nucleotides: TGCGCCAGCAGCCAACTAGAAACCTCCTACGAGCAGTACTTC. Its protein product is CASSQLETSYEQYF.

The chain carries TRBV6-5 and TRBJ1-2, with D possibly TRBD1 on 6 matching bases. CDR3 length: 15 amino acids. Trimming stripped 2 bases from V and 5 bases from J, with 15 bases between. Germline loops: CDR1 MNHEY, CDR2 SVGAGI. The DNA for the CDR3 is TGTGCCAGCAGTTACGACAGGTCAATCCCTTATGGCTACACCTTC. It is translated as CASSYDRSIPYGYTF.

V is TRBV11-2 and J is TRBJ2-1, with 13 bases fitting TRBD2. The V gene's germline CDR1 is SGHAT and CDR2 FQNNGV. The CDR3 has 14 amino acids. Losses at the gene ends were 8 bases for V and 9 bases for J; bases not matched to a gene: 7. Here the CDR3 reads CASGVGLAGVEQFF. The CDR3 bases are TGTGCCAGCGGGGTCGGACTAGCGGGAGTTGAGCAGTTCTTC.

The rearrangement joins TRBV3-1 (or the pseudogene TRBV3-2) to TRBJ1-6; D remains ambiguous. The CDR3 sequence is 14 residues long. Per germline, CDR1 LGHDT and CDR2 YNNKEL (reference sequence). V lost 1 base, J lost 7 bases, and 8 bases lay in between. CDR3 region: CASSQGGKNSPLHF. The DNA of the CDR3 is TGTGCCAGCAGCCAAGGAGGGAAAAATTCACCCCTCCACTTT.

The CDR3 here is CASRAPGLAESSYEQYF. The CDR3 DNA is TGTGCCAGCAGGGCCCCGGGACTAGCGGAAAGCTCCTACGAGCAGTACTTC. The V gene is TRBV28, the J gene TRBJ2-7; the match to TRBD2 covers 11 bases. The CDR3 totals 17 residues. Per the germline V gene, CDR1 is MDHEN and CDR2 is SYDVKM. V shed 6 bases, J shed 0 bases, and the junction held 10 bases outside the gene matches. The full variable domain, with the rest looked up from reference TRBV28 and TRBJ2-7, is DVKVTQSSRYLVKRTGEKVFLECVQDMDHENMFWYRQDPGLGLRLIYFSYDVKMKEKGDIPEGYSVSREKKERFSLILESASTNQTSMYLCASRAPGLAESSYEQYFGPGTRLTVT.

CDR3 sequence: CASNPGQGGGANVLTF. DNA for the CDR3: TGTGCCAGCAACCCGGGACAGGGTGGTGGGGCCAACGTCCTGACTTTC. The chain joins TRBV6-6 to TRBJ2-6; TRBD1 agrees at 9 bases. This CDR3 spans 16 amino acids. Germline V CDR1 and CDR2: MNHNY, SVGAGI (reference sequence). With V trimmed by 7 bases and J by 3 bases, 7 bases remained unmatched.

The rearrangement uses TRBV28 and TRBJ1-4, with D tentatively TRBD1 (6 bases). V lost 5 bases to trimming and J lost 7 bases, with 17 bases between them. CDR1 and CDR2 from the germline V gene are MDHEN and SYDVKM. The CDR3 extends over 15 amino acids. CDR3 sequence reads: CASSPPTGPSEKLFF. The CDR3 nucleotides read TGTGCCAGCAGTCCCCCAACAGGGCCCAGTGAAAAACTGTTTTTT.

V is TRBV24-1 and J is TRBJ2-1, with D possibly matching TRBD2 (6 bases). In germline, CDR1 is KGHDR, CDR2 SFDVKD. Trimming removed 0 bases from V and 7 bases from J, with 12 bases in between. The CDR3 spans 15 residues. CDR3: CATSDLSGGRNEQFF. In DNA, the CDR3 is TGTGCCACCAGTGATTTGTCTGGAGGGCGGAATGAGCAGTTCTTC.

The gene calls are TRBV7-2 and TRBJ1-5; D may be TRBD1 (6 bases). V dropped 2 bases and J dropped 4 bases, with 12 bases sitting between them. The CDR3 runs 15 residues. Germline assignment: CDR1 SGHTA and CDR2 FQGNSA. CDR3 loop: CASSLSGGGNQPQHF. The CDR3 DNA follows: TGTGCCAGCAGCTTATCGGGGGGCGGGAATCAGCCCCAGCATTTT.

The rearrangement joins TRBV6-2 or TRBV6-3 to TRBJ2-5, with a possible D match to TRBD2 (6 bases). The CDR3 loop spans 13 amino acids. Germline V CDR1 and CDR2: MNHEY, SVGEGT. Trimming cost V 5 bases and J 7 bases, with 14 bases left between them. The CDR3, as DNA: TGTGCCAGCAGTCCCGGGAGTTGGGGGACCCAGTACTTC. The encoded protein is CASSPGSWGTQYF.

The chain recombines TRBV11-2 with TRBJ2-5; TRBD2 is a possible D gene (6 bases). CDR1 and CDR2 (germline): SGHAT, FQNNGV. V lost 1 base and J 5 bases, leaving 14 bases between the germline ends. The CDR3 is 15 residues long. CDR3 amino acids: CASSLGGTEGETQYF. CDR3 nucleotides: TGTGCCAGCAGCTTAGGGGGGACGGAGGGGGAGACCCAGTACTTC. The full variable domain, completed using reference TRBV11-2 and TRBJ2-5, is EAGVAQSPRYKIIEKRQSVAFWCNPISGHATLYWYQQILGQGPKLLIQFQNNGVVDDSQLPKDRFSAERLKGVDSTLKIQPAKLEDSAVYLCASSLGGTEGETQYFGPGTRLLVL.

This clone is a singleton in its sample. J is TRBJ2-3 and V is TRBV24-1; TRBD1 is a possible D gene (5 bases). This CDR3 spans 13 amino acids. V was shortened by 10 bases and J by 4 bases, with 14 bases between the two germline ends. Germline V gene data show CDR1 as KGHDR and CDR2 as SFDVKD. The CDR3 DNA reads as TGTGCCACGGGCCCTCCAGGGTCAGATACGCAGTATTTT. Its translation: CATGPPGSDTQYF.

The chain has TRBV28 and TRBJ2-7; 7 nucleotides line up with TRBD2. V shed 5 bases, J shed 3 bases, and the junction held 4 bases outside the gene matches. Germline V gene sequence: CDR1 MDHEN, CDR2 SYDVKM. The CDR3 length is 13 residues. In nucleotides, the CDR3 is TGTGCCAGCAGTAGCAGCGGGATCTACGAGCAGTACTTC. This codes for CASSSSGIYEQYF.

This chain links TRBV24-1 with TRBJ2-3, with 9 bases fitting TRBD1. Trimming took 2 bases from V and 5 from J; bases not matched to a gene: 4. Per the germline V gene, CDR1 is KGHDR and CDR2 is SFDVKD. The CDR3 is 15 residues long. This CDR3 is CATSDWTGDQDTQYF. The CDR3 nucleotides read TGTGCCACCAGTGATTGGACAGGGGATCAAGATACGCAGTATTTT.

This clone was observed a single time. The chain links TRBV28 to TRBJ2-5, with D tentatively TRBD1 (6 bases). V lost 9 bases and J 4 bases, leaving 21 bases between the germline ends. The CDR3 runs to 15 residues. Per germline, CDR1 MDHEN and CDR2 SYDVKM. The CDR3 region has the DNA TGTGCCAGTAGTGGGCAGGGGCTCCCGGCAGAGACCCAGTACTTC. Amino acids: CASSGQGLPAETQYF.

The CDR3: CASTPDSSSYNEQFF. The CDR3 coding sequence is TGTGCCAGTACCCCGGACTCAAGCTCCTACAATGAGCAGTTCTTC. This sequence joins TRBV19 and TRBJ2-1; TRBD2 is a possible D gene (5 bases). This CDR3 has 15 residues. Trimming pared 7 bases from V and 0 bases from J, leaving 13 bases between. Germline V gene lookup returns CDR1 LNHDA and CDR2 SQIVND (reference sequence). The full variable domain, completed using reference TRBV19 and TRBJ2-1, is DGGITQSPKYLFRKEGQNVTLSCEQNLNHDAMYWYRQDPGQGLRLIYYSQIVNDFQKGDIAEGYSVSREKKESFPLTVTSAQKNPTAFYLCASTPDSSSYNEQFFGPGTRLTVL.

This chain connects TRBV7-2 to TRBJ1-1; 7 bases align to TRBD1. The CDR3 contains 12 residues. The V gene end was trimmed by 1 base and the J gene end by 11 bases; junction bases not matched to a gene: 4. The germline V gene encodes CDR1 SGHTA and CDR2 FQGNSA. DNA for the CDR3: TGTGCCAGCAGCTTAGAGACAGGGAGGGCTTTCTTT. This translates into CASSLETGRAFF.

This clone has just a few counts. This chain joins TRBV4-3 and TRBJ1-5; the D is unclear. The CDR3 length is 13 residues. Germline V gene lookup returns CDR1 LGHNA and CDR2 YSLEER. V lost 3 bases to trimming and J lost 5 bases, with 8 bases between them. The CDR3, as DNA: TGCGCCAGCAGCCAGGAGAGAGATCAGCCCCAGCATTTT. It translates to CASSQERDQPQHF.

The CDR3 sequence is CASSQEWDRGPNSGNTIYF. CDR3 bases: TGTGCCAGCAGCCAAGAATGGGACAGGGGGCCAAACTCTGGAAACACCATATATTTT. The rearrangement links TRBV3-1 (or the pseudogene TRBV3-2) to TRBJ1-3; TRBD1 aligns across 12 bases. The V segment lost 0 bases and the J segment 0 bases; nucleotides outside the gene matches: 6. The germline gives CDR1 LGHDT, CDR2 YNNKEL (reference sequence). The length of the CDR3 is 19 residues.

This rearrangement joins TRBV7-9 to TRBJ2-1, with TRBD2 matching 11 bases. V lost 5 bases to trimming and J lost 7 bases; unmatched junction nucleotides: 7. This CDR3 is 15 amino acids long. Germline CDR1 is SEHNR and CDR2 is FQNEAQ (reference sequence). The DNA for the CDR3 is TGTGCCAGCAGCGTTAGCGGGAGGGCCGGGAATGAGCAGTTCTTC. This sequence encodes CASSVSGRAGNEQFF.

This clone is a singleton in its sample. As DNA, the CDR3 is TGTGCCAGCTCCCGGGACAGGAAGGCCTACGAGCAGTACTTC. Translating gives CASSRDRKAYEQYF. This sequence joins TRBV18 and TRBJ2-7, with 8 bases aligning to TRBD1. The CDR3 has 14 amino acids. Germline trimming cut 6 bases from V and 2 bases from J; bases unmatched to any gene: 6. CDR1 and CDR2 (germline): KGHSH, LQKENI.

The J gene is TRBJ1-2, the V gene TRBV24-1; 11 bases match TRBD1. The junction had 8 bases not matched to a gene; V was cut back by 4 bases and J by 2 bases. CDR1 is KGHDR and CDR2 is SFDVKD in the germline V gene. The CDR3 consists of 17 residues. The CDR3 DNA sequence: TGTGCCACCAGTGACGCCCTGGGACAGGGGGACAACTATGGCTACACCTTC. This codes for CATSDALGQGDNYGYTF.